A single sample gave rise to the 9 T cell receptor beta chains below, sequenced in a study of blood T cell repertoires in COVID-19. Sequencing used immunoSEQ multiplex PCR; TCRdb keeps in-frame clones, though not all of them. The sample carries about 260,000 clones, 87% recorded once. Specimen: peripheral blood. These receptors all stem from a woman in her forties who had recovered from COVID-19.

J is TRBJ1-1 and V is TRBV10-1, with a tentative D call TRBD1 (5 bases). Trimming took 3 bases from V and 2 from J, leaving 7 bases between them. Germline V gene sequence: CDR1 WNHNN, CDR2 SYGVQD (reference sequence). The CDR3 totals 13 residues. CDR3 protein: CASSDDRNTEAFF. CDR3 coding DNA: TGCGCCAGCAGTGACGACAGAAACACTGAAGCTTTCTTT.

The chain is built from TRBV4-3 and TRBJ2-7; maybe TRBD1 (6 bases). V was clipped by 1 base and J by 5 bases, with 12 bases between them. The germline V gene encodes CDR1 LGHNA and CDR2 YSLEER. CDR3 length: 14 amino acids. The CDR3 region is CASSQVQGRHEQYF. In DNA, the CDR3 is TGCGCCAGCAGCCAAGTACAGGGTCGGCACGAGCAGTACTTC.

The gene calls are TRBV7-9 and TRBJ1-1, with a possible D match to TRBD1 (5 bases). This CDR3 has 14 amino acids. Trimming left V 2 bases short and J 6 bases short, with 13 bases between. CDR1 SEHNR and CDR2 FQNEAQ come from the germline V gene (reference sequence). The CDR3 region has the DNA TGTGCCAGCAGCTTAAACGCGGGGGACGCTGAAGCTTTCTTT. Translating it yields CASSLNAGDAEAFF.

V gene TRBV27 combines with J gene TRBJ1-6; possibly TRBD1 for D (6 bases). CDR1 and CDR2 from the germline V gene are MNHEY and SMNVEV (reference sequence). The V end was cut by 6 bases, the J end by 5 bases, with 17 bases between. The length of the CDR3 is 16 residues. The CDR3 DNA reads as TGTGCCAGCAGAAACCGGGGGCGGGGGGATAATTCACCCCTCCACTTT. Translation gives CASRNRGRGDNSPLHF.

The chain uses TRBV3-1 (or the pseudogene TRBV3-2) and TRBJ2-2, with D perhaps TRBD2 (5 bases). The CDR3 totals 14 residues. The germline V gene encodes CDR1 LGHDT and CDR2 YNNKEL (reference sequence). CDR3 amino acids: CASAPGVNTGELFF. CDR3 DNA: TGTGCTAGTGCCCCCGGGGTGAACACCGGGGAGCTGTTTTTT.

CDR3 sequence: CASSGLQGLSNQPQHF. The CDR3 DNA reads TGTGCCAGCAGTGGCTTACAGGGGTTGAGCAATCAGCCCCAGCATTTT. The chain has TRBV6-1 and TRBJ1-5; 7 bases are shared with TRBD1. Germline CDR1 MNHNS, CDR2 SASEGT. Losses at the gene ends were 4 bases for V and 1 base for J; bases not matched to a gene: 7. The CDR3 runs 16 residues.

The genes are TRBV6-5 and TRBJ1-1; TRBD1 matches at 9 bases. CDR1 and CDR2 (germline): MNHEY, SVGAGI. The CDR3 has 16 amino acids. Germline trimming cut 2 bases from V and 3 bases from J; bases unmatched to any gene: 7. The CDR3 region is CASSYAPDRGDTEAFF. In DNA, the CDR3 is TGTGCCAGCAGTTACGCTCCTGACAGGGGGGACACTGAAGCTTTCTTT.

This sequence joins TRBV2 and TRBJ1-1, with 8 bases matching TRBD1. After removal of 6 bases from V and 7 bases from J, the junction contained 7 bases not matched to a gene. The CDR3 spans 13 residues. Germline V gene sequence: CDR1 SNHLY, CDR2 FYNNEI. The CDR3 DNA follows: TGTGCCAGCAGACCGACAGGGGCGGGTGAAGCTTTCTTT. The encoded protein is CASRPTGAGEAFF.

The chain is built from TRBV6-6 and TRBJ1-2; a weak D match, TRBD1 (6 bases). Per the germline V gene, CDR1 is MNHNY and CDR2 is SVGAGI (reference sequence). V lost 8 bases and J 4 bases, leaving 11 bases between the germline ends. The CDR3 extends over 12 amino acids. The CDR3 sequence is CASVRDTYGYTF. The DNA for the CDR3 is TGTGCCAGCGTTCGGGACACCTATGGCTACACCTTC.